These T cell receptor beta chains were read from a single sample in a study of beta chain features in type 1 diabetes. Only in-frame clones appear in the TCRdb table, and some are missing; sequencing was by immunoSEQ multiplex PCR. The sample consists of roughly 170,000 clones, approximately 13% of them appearing once. Sequencing input: central memory CD4+ T cells from blood. The receptors were sampled from a woman under 30 in good health. The CDR3 runs from the conserved cysteine through the conserved F or W. D genes are given only for firm matches. Size is stated for part of the rows, as once, few or many counts, or as a class when the clone is expanded.

j_call v_call clone_size d_call cdr3_nt cdr3_aa
TRBJ2-1 TRBV7-9 . . TGTGCCAGCAGCTGGTTAGATAATGAGCAGTTCTTC CASSWLDNEQFF
TRBJ2-3 TRBV6-5 . . TGTGCCAGCAGTTATACGGACTCCTTCAGTACGCAGTATTTT CASSYTDSFSTQYF
TRBJ2-7 TRBV11-1 . . TGTGCCAGCAGCTTAGGGGGCAGGGACGAGCAGTACTTC CASSLGGRDEQYF
TRBJ2-6 TRBV5-5 few TRBD1 TGTGCCAGCACCCCGCGGCAGGGGGCGCCTGGGGCCAACGTCCTGACTTTC CASTPRQGAPGANVLTF
TRBJ2-7 TRBV30 few . TGTGCCTGGACCGGGAGTTCCTACGAGCAGTACTTC CAWTGSSYEQYF
TRBJ2-5 TRBV15 . . TGTGTCACCCTCCCTCGGGGGGCAGCAGGAGAGACCCAGTACTTC CVTLPRGAAGETQYF
TRBJ1-5 TRBV6-5 . TRBD1 TGTGCCAGCAGTCCCGACGACAGGGGGGGTAGGTCCCAGCATTTT CASSPDDRGGRSQHF
TRBJ2-1 TRBV19 . TRBD1 TGTGCCAGTAGTACGAACAGGGGCCTTGAGCAGTTCTTC CASSTNRGLEQFF
TRBJ1-5 TRBV28 few . TGTGCCAGCAGTTTAAGGGGTAGCAATCAGCCCCAGCATTTT CASSLRGSNQPQHF
TRBJ2-5 TRBV11-2 . TRBD1 TGTGCCAGCAGCTTAGATCGGGGTGGGACAGGGGACACCCAGTACTTC CASSLDRGGTGDTQYF
TRBJ2-7 TRBV6-5 few . TGTGCCAGCAGTTACGGAGGGGTCTCCTACGAGCAGTACTTC CASSYGGVSYEQYF
TRBJ2-7 TRBV14 . . TGTGCCAGCAGCCGCCACAGGGAGGGGGAGCAGTACTTC CASSRHREGEQYF
TRBJ1-1 TRBV30 few . TGTGCCTGGAGTCCAGGACAGAAGAACACTGAAGCTTTCTTT CAWSPGQKNTEAFF
TRBJ2-6 TRBV11-2 few . TGTGCCAGCAGCTCTAGGCGCGTCAGCTCTGGGGCCAACGTCCTGACTTTC CASSSRRVSSGANVLTF
TRBJ2-7 TRBV11-2 . TRBD2 TGTGCCAGCAGTCGACTAGCAGGTCTATGGGAGCAGTACTTC CASSRLAGLWEQYF
TRBJ1-2 TRBV28 few . TGTGCCAGCAGTTTATCAAACGGGCGGGTTAACTATGGCTACACCTTC CASSLSNGRVNYGYTF
TRBJ2-5 TRBV4-1 few TRBD2 TGCGCCAGCAGCCGGACCTTTCGAGCGGGAGGGCAAGAGACCCAGTACTTC CASSRTFRAGGQETQYF
TRBJ2-1 TRBV11-2 . TRBD2 TGTGCCAGCAGCTTGTTAGCGGGATACACGTCCAATGAGCAGTTCTTC CASSLLAGYTSNEQFF
TRBJ2-1 TRBV5-1 . TRBD2 TGCGCCAGCAGCTTGGCAACTAGCGGTTACAATGAGCAGTTCTTC CASSLATSGYNEQFF
TRBJ2-3 TRBV7-9 few . TGTGCCAGCAGCTTACGCGGTTCCACAGATACGCAGTATTTT CASSLRGSTDTQYF
TRBJ2-5 TRBV20-1 few . TGCAGTGCTTCCTTCAGGCCCCAGTACTTC CSASFRPQYF
TRBJ2-7 TRBV28 . . TGTGCCAGCAGTTCATCCTACGAGCAGTACTTC CASSSSYEQYF
TRBJ2-5 TRBV7-9 few . TGTGCCAGCAGCTTAACCTTACTAGAAGGAGAGACCCAGTACTTC CASSLTLLEGETQYF
TRBJ2-5 TRBV5-4 . . TGTGCCAGCAGCTTGGAATCGTCGGGAGAGACCCAGTACTTC CASSLESSGETQYF
TRBJ1-1 TRBV29-1 few . TGCAGCGCCCTGACAGCGAACACTGAAGCTTTCTTT CSALTANTEAFF
TRBJ1-2 TRBV29-1 . . TGCAGCGTTGTAGAGGGGGGAGGCTATGGCTACACCTTC CSVVEGGGYGYTF
TRBJ2-3 TRBV9 . TRBD2 TGTGCCAGCAGCGATTCCGGGACTAGCGACCGCACAGATACGCAGTATTTT CASSDSGTSDRTDTQYF
TRBJ2-7 TRBV28 few . TGTGCCAGCAGTTTGAGGGCAGGCCACTACGAGCAGTACTTC CASSLRAGHYEQYF
TRBJ1-5 TRBV27 few . TGTGCCAGCAGTTTATCCTCCGGACGAGGGGAGGATCAGCCCCAGCATTTT CASSLSSGRGEDQPQHF
TRBJ2-3 TRBV29-1 few TRBD1 TGCAGCGCCTGGGGACAGGGGGAAACAGATACGCAGTATTTT CSAWGQGETDTQYF
TRBJ2-5 TRBV28 few TRBD2 TGTGCCAGCGAGGGTAGCGGGAGGACCCAGTACTTC CASEGSGRTQYF
TRBJ2-1 TRBV7-9 . TRBD2 TGTGCCAGCAGCTCGACTAGCGGGAGAATCGATGAGCAGTTCTTC CASSSTSGRIDEQFF
TRBJ2-5 TRBV5-1 few . TGCGCCAGCAGAAGGCGGGAAACTCAAGAGACCCAGTACTTC CASRRRETQETQYF
TRBJ1-2 TRBV6-1 . . TGTGCCAGCAGTGAGGACAGAAACTATGGCTACACCTTC CASSEDRNYGYTF
TRBJ2-1 TRBV5-1 few TRBD2 TGCGCCAGCAGCCCCGACTCGACTAGCGGGAGGGCGTACAATGAGCAGTTCTTC CASSPDSTSGRAYNEQFF
TRBJ1-5 TRBV15 . . TGTGCCACCAGCAGAGATAATGTGGGCGCTAATCAGCCCCAGCATTTT CATSRDNVGANQPQHF
TRBJ2-4 TRBV6-5 . . TGTGCCAGCAGACGTCCAGGGGGGAGTGGCATTCAGTACTTC CASRRPGGSGIQYF
TRBJ1-1 TRBV5-1 . . TGCGCCAGCAGCACCACAGGGACACCCAACACTGAAGCTTTCTTT CASSTTGTPNTEAFF
TRBJ1-5 TRBV4-2 few . TGTGCCAGCAGCCAAAGCGTCCAGGGTAGCAATCAGCCCCAGCATTTT CASSQSVQGSNQPQHF
TRBJ2-1 TRBV4-1 . TRBD1 TGCGCCAGCAGACCCACCGGACAGGGGGAGTCCAATGAGCAGTTCTTC CASRPTGQGESNEQFF
TRBJ2-7 TRBV7-2 few . TGTGCCAGCAGCTACGGTGCCGCCGGTGACTACGAGCAGTACTTC CASSYGAAGDYEQYF
TRBJ1-4 TRBV7-9 few TRBD1 TGTGCCAGCAGCTTAGTATCGGGACAGCCGTTTTTT CASSLVSGQPFF
TRBJ1-2 TRBV20-1 few . TGCAGTGCTAGGATGGGGCCAAGCTACACCTTC CSARMGPSYTF
TRBJ1-1 TRBV30 few . TGTGCCTCCTACAGAGGGGGGAACACTGAAGCTTTCTTT CASYRGGNTEAFF
TRBJ1-5 TRBV15 few TRBD1 TGTGCCACCAGCACGACAGGGCGGAATCAGCCCCAGCATTTT CATSTTGRNQPQHF
TRBJ2-7 TRBV5-1 . . TGCGCCAGCAGCTTGGCTTCTCGGGCGACAGCACGGGACGAGCAGTACTTC CASSLASRATARDEQYF
TRBJ2-7 TRBV27 few TRBD1 TGTGCCAGCAGTTCGGGACAGGGGGCCAGAGAGCAGTACTTC CASSSGQGAREQYF
TRBJ2-1 TRBV7-9 . . TGTGCCAGCAGCCGCGTAGGGGCGGGAAGCTACAATGAGCAGTTCTTC CASSRVGAGSYNEQFF
TRBJ2-1 TRBV19 . TRBD1 TGTGCCAGTAGTAACCGGGACAGGGGGCTTAGGGACAATGAGCAGTTCTTC CASSNRDRGLRDNEQFF
TRBJ2-7 TRBV30 few TRBD2 TGTGCCTGGGCCGAACCGGGACTAGCGAACCACCGGGGGCAGTACTTC CAWAEPGLANHRGQYF
TRBJ2-2 TRBV30 . TRBD2 TGTGCCTGGAGTGTACGTAGCGGGAGGCCCAACACCGGGGAGCTGTTTTTT CAWSVRSGRPNTGELFF
TRBJ2-1 TRBV7-3 few TRBD1 TGTGCCAGCAGCTCACGCCGGGACAGGGTGGCGAATGAGCAGTTCTTC CASSSRRDRVANEQFF